In this sample, the clone carrying this T cell receptor (beta chain) turned up a few times. Its antigen remains unidentified. The TCR beta CDR3 regions underwent amplification using RNA transcripts as the source. The HTBI primer set drove a first-round RT-PCR of the TCR CDR3. MiXCR, applied by TCRdb to the multiplex PCR reads, yields one record per CDR3 protein. The sample contains about 560,000 distinct CDR3 sequences, 15% to 20% of which appear only once. This sample was included in a study of T cells in Graves' hyperthyroidism and ophthalmopathy. Broader study findings: The blood repertoire included most of the expanded thyroid clonotypes above 0.001.

The study based diagnoses on clinical symptoms, serum thyroxine and TRAb, thyroid ultrasound and orbital computed tomography. The sequence derives from a woman younger than 30 with Graves' hyperthyroidism. The source material was blood.

CDR3 DNA sequence: TGCAGCGTTGAAGGGGGACTAGCGGGGGGGCTTTCAAATGAGCAGTTCTTC. Translation gives CSVEGGLAGGLSNEQFF. V gene TRBV29-1 combines with J gene TRBJ2-1; 16 bases align to TRBD2. Germline values: CDR1 SQVTM, CDR2 ANQGSEA. CDR3 length equals 17 residues. After removal of 1 base from V and 7 bases from J, the junction contained 7 bases not matched to a gene.